This T cell receptor beta chain was sequenced for a study of cytomegalovirus exposure and HLA in healthy donors. This CDR3 contains 19 residues. CDR1 and CDR2 (germline): SGDLS, YYNGEE. With 2 bases clipped from V and 4 bases from J, the junction kept 17 bases outside the gene matches. Libraries were prepared by immunoSEQ multiplex PCR; TCRdb keeps only in-frame clonotypes and omits some of them. The repertoire holds under 150,000 clones, with approximately 86% as singletons. V gene TRBV9 combines with J gene TRBJ1-5; 8 bases line up with TRBD1. This receptor was obtained from a man aged 18 to 29 in good health and CMV-seropositive. Sequencing was performed on PBMCs. CDR3 protein: CASSVFKTGANPGNQPQHF. The CDR3, as DNA: TGTGCCAGCAGCGTCTTTAAGACAGGGGCAAATCCGGGGAATCAGCCCCAGCATTTT.